The text below deals with one TCR beta chain. V lost 4 bases and J 2 bases, leaving 10 bases between the germline ends. This CDR3 has 14 amino acids. Per germline, CDR1 SGHNT and CDR2 YYREEE (reference sequence). This entry is derived from a study of T cell changes during pregnancy in multiple sclerosis. The protocol was immunoSEQ multiplex PCR, while the TCRdb copy is restricted to in-frame clones and leaves out a portion. The profile shows some 97,000 clones, over 80% of them singletons. The input for sequencing was peripheral blood, taken after pregnancy. The V gene is TRBV5-4, the J gene TRBJ1-3; unclear D gene. The receptor's source is a female donor with multiple sclerosis, enrolled in a pregnancy study. CDR3 nucleotide sequence: TGTGCCAGCAGCCAAGACCGGGCTGGAAACACCATATATTTT. Translating gives CASSQDRAGNTIYF. Full variable domain (rest looked up from reference TRBV5-4 and TRBJ1-3): ETGVTQSPTHLIKTRGQQVTLRCSSQSGHNTVSWYQQALGQGPQFIFQYYREEENGRGNFPPRFSGLQFPNYSSELNVNALELDDSALYLCASSQDRAGNTIYFGEGSWLTVV.